The 14 T cell receptor beta chains given below trace back to one sample, sequenced in a study of read filtering for tumor transcriptome and immune sequencing. This library used 300 to 450 ng RNA and molecular barcoded adaptors spanning alpha/delta and beta/gamma chains. Via MiXCR, TCRdb re-called the reads, giving one row per CDR3 protein. The sample lists about 57,000 distinct CDR3 sequences; around 13% were seen once. Sequencing was done on a sample of a population of CD138-negative cells sorted from bone marrow. Receptor source: a donor aged 40 or older with multiple myeloma.

This clonotype was counted ten times or more. The V and J genes are TRBV6-5 and TRBJ2-7; 7 positions agree with TRBD1. Germline V gives CDR1 MNHEY, CDR2 SVGAGI. V shed 5 bases, J shed 6 bases, and the junction held 7 bases outside the gene matches. The CDR3 extends over 13 amino acids. The CDR3 coding sequence is TGTGCCAGCAGTCCGGGACAGCCTTCCGAGCAGTACTTC. The encoded protein is CASSPGQPSEQYF.

This clonotype was seen at least ten times. CDR3 sequence (DNA): TGTGCCAGCGAAGGGGGGGGCACCGGGGAGCTGTTTTTT. Protein sequence: CASEGGGTGELFF. V gene TRBV6-5 combines with J gene TRBJ2-2; D is possibly TRBD2 (7 bases). Trimming removed 8 bases at V and 4 bases at J, with 11 bases between. CDR1 and CDR2 (germline): MNHEY, SVGAGI. The CDR3 contains 13 residues.

DNA for the CDR3: TGTGCCAGCAGTTACTCGATAAGGCCAGGGGCCCTGTCCTACGAGCAGTACTTC. It codes for CASSYSIRPGALSYEQYF. This chain joins TRBV6-5 and TRBJ2-7; the D gene is possibly TRBD1 (6 bases). CDR1 is MNHEY, CDR2 SVGAGI, per germline. The CDR3 extends over 18 amino acids. The ends were cut back, 0 bases at V and 1 base at J, with 19 bases in the middle.

In this sample, this clonotype turned up many times. The rearrangement uses TRBV20-1 and TRBJ1-2, with 10 bases fitting TRBD1. Trimming took 3 bases from V and 0 from J; bases not matched to a gene: 13. Germline CDR1 is DFQATT and CDR2 is SNEGSKA (reference sequence). The CDR3 extends over 18 amino acids. In nucleotides, the CDR3 is TGCAGTGCTAGTCTATCGGGGGGACAGGGGCCTTCTAACTATGGCTACACCTTC. Translating it yields CSASLSGGQGPSNYGYTF.

This clonotype was picked up many times. This chain uses TRBV6-1 with TRBJ2-1; the D is unclear. This CDR3 region has 16 residues. V lost 5 bases and J 0 bases, leaving 14 bases between the germline ends. Germline CDR1 MNHNS, CDR2 SASEGT. CDR3 protein: CASSPRRESSYNEQFF. In DNA form, the CDR3 reads TGTGCCAGCAGTCCCCGCCGCGAGAGCTCCTACAATGAGCAGTTCTTC.

In this sample, this clonotype turned up many times. The chain has TRBV20-1 and TRBJ2-7; D is undetermined. Germline V gives CDR1 DFQATT, CDR2 SNEGSKA (reference sequence). V lost 5 bases to trimming and J lost 5 bases, with 10 bases between them. This CDR3 is 11 amino acids long. The CDR3 loop reads CSAPLADEQYF. In nucleotides, the CDR3 is TGCAGTGCTCCCCTCGCGGACGAGCAGTACTTC.

Comments on this clonotype: Given a much more abundant clone one base away, this may be a read error. This CDR3 fails to terminate in the conserved phenylalanine or tryptophan, so it likely reflects a read error. The rearrangement uses TRBV7-2 and TRBJ2-1; D remains unclear. The CDR3 has 13 residues. Trimming stripped 1 base from V and 2 bases from J, with 3 bases between. CDR1 and CDR2 (germline): SGHTA, FQGNSA. The CDR3 DNA follows: TGTGCCAGCAGCTTAGGTCCCTACAATGAGCAGTTCTCC. It is translated as CASSLGPYNEQFS.

This clonotype came up many times. This chain uses TRBV29-1 with TRBJ2-1; the match to TRBD1 covers 9 bases. The CDR3 is 16 amino acids. Germline V gene sequence: CDR1 SQVTM, CDR2 ANQGSEA. Unmatched junction bases numbered 15, after V lost 5 bases and J lost 7 bases. The CDR3 DNA reads TGCAGCGTTCCACCTTCAAGGGGGACAGGGAAGAATGAGCAGTTCTTC. Its translation: CSVPPSRGTGKNEQFF.

This clonotype is labeled as large (0.1 to 1%). The chain recombines TRBV20-1 with TRBJ1-4; maybe TRBD1 (5 bases). The V gene lost 5 bases and the J gene lost 0 bases, with 13 bases spanning the gap. CDR3 size: 15 residues. Germline V gene data show CDR1 as DFQATT and CDR2 as SNEGSKA (reference sequence). The CDR3 nucleotides are TGCAGTGCTTCTATCGACAGTGCAACTAATGAAAAACTGTTTTTT. It yields the protein CSASIDSATNEKLFF.

To note about this clonotype: This likely comes from a read error, as the CDR3 has no conserved phenylalanine or tryptophan at its end. The chain carries TRBV4-3 and TRBJ2-7; TRBD1 agrees at 7 bases. With V trimmed by 1 base and J by 6 bases, 6 bases remained unmatched. CDR1 LGHNA and CDR2 YSLEER come from the germline V gene. This CDR3 contains 14 residues. CDR3 region: CASSQGQGVSEQYS. The CDR3 DNA is TGCGCCAGCAGCCAAGGTCAGGGGGTGAGCGAGCAGTACTCC.

This clonotype was observed a few times. V usage is TRBV27 and J usage is TRBJ1-1; 9 positions match TRBD1. J was trimmed by 9 bases and V by 3 bases; bases with no gene match: 5. Germline CDR1 MNHEY, CDR2 SMNVEV (reference sequence). This CDR3 is 13 amino acids long. Here the CDR3 DNA reads TGTGCCAGCAGTTTGGGAGACAGGGGGAAAGCTTTCTTT. This sequence encodes CASSLGDRGKAFF.

In its sample, this clonotype was seen a few times. CDR3 amino acids: CASSVTTTGELFF. The CDR3 DNA reads as TGTGCCAGCAGTGTGACTACGACCGGGGAGCTGTTTTTT. The chain has TRBV6-2 or TRBV6-3 and TRBJ2-2; maybe TRBD2 (5 bases). V was pared by 5 bases and J by 5 bases, with 9 bases between. The CDR3 length is 13 residues. CDR1 is MNHEY and CDR2 is SVGEGT in the germline V gene.

The chain uses TRBV7-9 and TRBJ2-1; D remains unclear. This CDR3 spans 14 amino acids. CDR1 is SEHNR, CDR2 FQNEAQ, per germline (reference sequence). The V gene lost 1 base and the J gene lost 7 bases, with 11 bases spanning the gap. CDR3 bases: TGTGCCAGCAGCTTAGTAGTTGTCGGTAATGAGCAGTTCTTC. Its protein is CASSLVVVGNEQFF.

The sample holds a few counts of this clonotype. This CDR3 reads CASSPPVALPGQRFNTEAFF. The DNA for the CDR3 is TGTGCCAGCTCACCACCGGTGGCCCTCCCGGGACAGCGATTTAACACTGAAGCTTTCTTT. The rearrangement links TRBV18 to TRBJ1-1; 7 nucleotides agree with TRBD1. Losses at the gene ends were 0 bases for V and 2 bases for J; bases not matched to a gene: 18. The CDR3 totals 20 residues. CDR1 and CDR2 (germline): KGHSH, LQKENI.